These T cell receptor beta chains were read from a single sample in a study of T cells in Graves' hyperthyroidism and ophthalmopathy. TCRdb called the multiplex PCR reads again in MiXCR, with one record for every CDR3 protein. Of 250,000 to 300,000 distinct CDR3 sequences in the sample, 10% to 15% were seen once. The sequenced sample was blood. All receptors derive from a woman in her twenties or thirties with Graves' hyperthyroidism that later progressed to Graves' ophthalmopathy. Both conserved end residues are part of each CDR3.

cdr3_length j_call v_call cdr3_aa
15 TRBJ2-3 TRBV29-1 CSVEDGLAGADTQYF
13 TRBJ1-5 TRBV7-9 CASGRGVLGTQHF
16 TRBJ2-3 TRBV7-3 CASSLGAGISTDTQYF
16 TRBJ2-1 TRBV6-2/TRBV6-3 CASSYSASRSYNEQFF
14 TRBJ1-4 TRBV7-9 CASSLRGTNEKLFF
16 TRBJ2-7 TRBV29-1 CSVERLEIIDSDEQYF
19 TRBJ2-1 TRBV19 CASSSGLAGRGRTYNEQFF
13 TRBJ1-3 TRBV12-3/TRBV12-4 CASVVSSGNTIYF
17 TRBJ2-3 TRBV4-1 CASSPTRLAGYTDTQYF
13 TRBJ1-5 TRBV27 CASSGRGDQPQHF
16 TRBJ2-5 TRBV9 CASSVAVGTPQETQYF
12 TRBJ2-5 TRBV6-5 CASSYGTVVMYF
14 TRBJ2-2 TRBV10-1 CASKRDRGSGELFF
15 TRBJ2-6 TRBV7-2 CASSLIAAGANVLTF
15 TRBJ2-5 TRBV7-2 CASSMGLAARGTQYF
14 TRBJ2-1 TRBV27 CASSRSGPYNEQFF
15 TRBJ2-3 TRBV5-1 CASSLGTRGVDTQYF
13 TRBJ2-3 TRBV20-1 CSARVSGWDTQYF
12 TRBJ2-3 TRBV14 CASSQAGDTQYF
15 TRBJ1-2 TRBV3-1 CASSQGTGGNYGYTF
14 TRBJ2-5 TRBV30 CAWISTGGQETQYF
15 TRBJ1-5 TRBV6-1 CASSEDMWFNQPQHF
13 TRBJ2-1 TRBV19 CASSISPYNEQFF
11 TRBJ2-7 TRBV7-3 CASSLPYEQYF
12 TRBJ2-7 TRBV20-1 CSASGNHYEQYF
15 TRBJ2-1 TRBV3-2 CASSLAGGWNNEQFF
12 TRBJ2-7 TRBV7-9 CASSFDSCEQYF
18 TRBJ2-7 TRBV27 CASSFYAPGTSVSYEQYF
16 TRBJ2-1 TRBV27 CASSKALPPRGYEQFF
12 TRBJ2-7 TRBV3-1 CASSQGVYEQYF
13 TRBJ1-1 TRBV6-2/TRBV6-3 CASRPSPNTEAFF
13 TRBJ2-3 TRBV29-1 CSAGTIYTDTQYF
18 TRBJ2-3 TRBV5-1 CASRAIIIAGGPGDTQYF
17 TRBJ2-3 TRBV11-2 CASSLGGQGARTDTQYF
15 TRBJ1-1 TRBV7-3 CASSLTQGMNTEAFF
15 TRBJ2-1 TRBV5-4 CASSLEAGGQDEQFF
15 TRBJ2-3 TRBV29-1 CSVEGLAGGLGTQYF
14 TRBJ2-3 TRBV7-3 CASSLSTGTDTQYF
13 TRBJ2-2 TRBV6-6 CASSYIDAGELFF
17 TRBJ2-1 TRBV6-2/TRBV6-3 CASTIRLASGLYNEQFF
15 TRBJ2-3 TRBV12-3/TRBV12-4 CASSFLVGGIDTQYF
16 TRBJ2-1 TRBV27 CASSFMEARGYNEQFF
17 TRBJ2-3 TRBV2 CASSSDSSGIGTDTQYF
15 TRBJ2-2 TRBV20-1 CSARDWGTNTGELFF
14 TRBJ2-7 TRBV18 CASSKAGGPGEQYF
14 TRBJ2-7 TRBV18 CASSPGQGFNEQYF
15 TRBJ2-1 TRBV19 CASSPLGEKRNEQFF
15 TRBJ2-2 TRBV24-1 CATSDPGPAGGELFF
16 TRBJ2-5 TRBV14 CASSWSPRDRQETQYF
15 TRBJ2-5 TRBV19 CASSLRTGGVETQYF
16 TRBJ2-5 TRBV7-8 CASSLRYGRSQETQYF
15 TRBJ1-6 TRBV12-3/TRBV12-4 CASSSRSSYNSPLHF
18 TRBJ2-1 TRBV7-2 CASSLGPSGRKPYNEQFF
14 TRBJ2-1 TRBV20-1 CSARGLARVNEQFF
12 TRBJ1-2 TRBV11-2 CASSLVHNGYTF
14 TRBJ2-2 TRBV27 CASSLSESTGELFF
14 TRBJ2-1 TRBV7-9 CASSTGLEIPEQFF
16 TRBJ1-1 TRBV28 CASSSERLEGNTEAFF
15 TRBJ2-7 TRBV11-2 CASSLQGVGSYEQYF
14 TRBJ2-5 TRBV16 CASSQRGAKETQYF